The 30 T cell receptor beta chains listed next were all sequenced from one sample in a study of CD8+ T cells in alopecia areata. Investigators isolated RNA and reverse transcribed it into cDNA to act as the sequencing template. Profiling relied on immunoSEQ multiplex PCR, and the TCRdb table lists in-frame clones only, not all of them. In the table there are roughly 200,000 clones, about 55% of which are singletons. Treatment described: oral pan-JAK inhibitor, 5-10 mg twice daily. Sequencing used CD8+ T cells sorted from blood, obtained at week 24, from a patient treated with tofacitinib. Receptors were obtained from a human donor with alopecia areata.

The chain recombines TRBV13 with TRBJ2-1, with 15 bases aligning to TRBD2. CDR3 size: 14 residues. Trimming removed 4 bases from V and 10 bases from J; junction bases left unmatched: 2. Looked up from germline, CDR1 is PRHDT and CDR2 is FYEKMQ (reference sequence). CDR3 amino acids: CASSSGLAGGEQFF. CDR3 coding DNA: TGTGCCAGCAGCTCGGGACTAGCGGGGGGCGAGCAGTTCTTC.

This clone turned up a few times. The rearrangement joins TRBV29-1 to TRBJ2-7; a possible D gene is TRBD1 (5 bases). CDR3 size: 12 residues. V lost 3 bases to trimming and J lost 5 bases, with 11 bases between them. Germline-derived CDR1 and CDR2 are SQVTM and ANQGSEA. CDR3 DNA: TGCAGCGTTGACTGGGGCCGAGACGAGCAGTACTTC. Protein: CSVDWGRDEQYF.

This clone was recorded a few times. The chain uses TRBV27 and TRBJ1-6; 7 bases match TRBD1. The germline V gene encodes CDR1 MNHEY and CDR2 SMNVEV (reference sequence). This CDR3 comprises 14 residues. V lost 4 bases to trimming and J lost 7 bases; unmatched junction nucleotides: 4. The CDR3 protein is CASSSTGVNSPLHF. The CDR3 DNA is TGTGCCAGCAGTTCAACAGGGGTCAATTCACCCCTCCACTTT.

This clone was seen more than once but under ten times. The chain joins TRBV19 to TRBJ2-1; D uncertain. V was clipped by 3 bases and J by 0 bases, with 9 bases between them. CDR1 LNHDA and CDR2 SQIVND come from the germline V gene (reference sequence). The CDR3 loop spans 15 amino acids. In DNA form, the CDR3 reads TGTGCCAGTAGTATGACGGTCTACTCCTACAATGAGCAGTTCTTC. Protein: CASSMTVYSYNEQFF.

V usage is TRBV30 and J usage is TRBJ1-1; D may be TRBD1 (5 bases). From germline, CDR1 is GTSNPN and CDR2 SVGIG (reference sequence). V shed 8 bases and J shed 5 bases, with 21 bases lying between them. The CDR3 has 14 amino acids. The CDR3 region has the DNA TGTGCCCTTATTCGGGACCCGTTGGGGACTGAAGCTTTCTTT. This translates into CALIRDPLGTEAFF.

This chain connects TRBV30 to TRBJ1-2, with a possible D match to TRBD1 (6 bases). CDR1 is GTSNPN and CDR2 is SVGIG in the germline V gene (reference sequence). The CDR3 is made up of 14 amino acids. Trimming shortened V by 0 bases and J by 7 bases, and 15 bases separated the two germline ends. CDR3 in amino acids: CAWSVTLGRGGYTF. CDR3 nucleotide sequence: TGTGCCTGGAGTGTAACCCTCGGCAGGGGTGGCTACACCTTC.

V and J are TRBV4-2 and TRBJ1-5, with D unclear. The CDR3 consists of 13 residues. V gave up 1 base and J gave up 7 bases, with 8 bases separating them. Germline CDR1 is LGHNA and CDR2 is YNFKEQ. The chain's CDR3 is CASSQVRNQPQHF. The CDR3 bases are TGTGCCAGCAGCCAAGTGAGGAACCAGCCCCAGCATTTT.

The chain has TRBV30 and TRBJ2-2, with 7 bases aligning to TRBD1. V was pared by 4 bases and J by 7 bases, with 9 bases of the junction left unmatched. CDR3 length: 14 residues. Germline CDR1 reads GTSNPN; CDR2 reads SVGIG (reference sequence). The CDR3 loop is CAWNPGGMGGELFF. CDR3 nucleotides: TGTGCCTGGAATCCAGGGGGTATGGGCGGGGAGCTGTTTTTT. The full variable domain, in which reference TRBV30 and TRBJ2-2 provide the parts outside the CDR3, is SQTIHQWPATLVQPVGSPLSLECTVEGTSNPNLYWYRQAAGRGLQLLFYSVGIGQISSEVPQNLSASRPQDRQFILSSKKLLLSDSGFYLCAWNPGGMGGELFFGEGSRLTVL.

This clone was seen only a few times. The chain employs TRBV2 and TRBJ2-3; TRBD2 matches at 7 bases. The germline gives CDR1 SNHLY, CDR2 FYNNEI. This CDR3 has 12 amino acids. Germline trimming cut 6 bases from V and 7 bases from J; bases unmatched to any gene: 4. Written as DNA, the CDR3 is TGTGCCAGCAGAGAGACTAGCTATACGCAGTATTTT. Translated, it gives CASRETSYTQYF.

This clone was observed a handful of times. The gene calls are TRBV29-1 and TRBJ2-2; D uncertain. This CDR3 is built from 11 residues. V was trimmed by 6 bases and J by 5 bases, leaving 7 bases between them. Germline V lookup: CDR1 SQVTM, CDR2 ANQGSEA. Written as DNA, the CDR3 is TGCAGCGTGGCGGATACCGGGGAGCTGTTTTTT. This translates into CSVADTGELFF.

The rearrangement links TRBV29-1 to TRBJ1-1; the D is unclear. The CDR3 has 12 amino acids. V was cut by 5 bases and J by 1 base, with 8 bases left in between. In germline, CDR1 is SQVTM, CDR2 ANQGSEA. The CDR3 DNA is TGCAGCGTTAAGGGTGAGAACACTGAAGCTTTCTTT. As protein: CSVKGENTEAFF.

This clone came up a few times. Within the sample, other DNA sequences also encode this same CDR3. CDR3 DNA sequence: TGTGCCAGTAGTATAGGACGGACTGAAGCTTTCTTT. It codes for CASSIGRTEAFF. V gene TRBV19 combines with J gene TRBJ1-1; D unclear. The CDR3 covers 12 residues. Germline V gene lookup returns CDR1 LNHDA and CDR2 SQIVND (reference sequence). V gave up 1 base and J gave up 5 bases, with 5 bases separating them.

This clone occurred a few times. Other DNA sequences in this specimen translate into the identical CDR3. V and J are TRBV29-1 and TRBJ1-2, with a weak D call TRBD1 (6 bases). This CDR3 has 11 amino acids. In germline, CDR1 is SQVTM, CDR2 ANQGSEA. V was cut by 3 bases and J by 6 bases, with 8 bases left in between. The CDR3 spells CSVEAGDGYTF. The CDR3 DNA sequence: TGCAGCGTTGAGGCAGGGGATGGCTACACCTTC.

This clone was detected only a few times. The chain uses TRBV4-3 and TRBJ1-6, with D possibly being TRBD1 (6 bases). V was shortened by 0 bases and J by 9 bases, with 12 bases between the two germline ends. The germline V gene has CDR1 LGHNA and CDR2 YSLEER. There are 15 residues in the CDR3. CDR3 nucleotide sequence: TGCGCCAGCAGCCAAGATCGAGGGGGAGGTTCACCCCTCCACTTT. This gives the protein CASSQDRGGGSPLHF.

This chain joins TRBV15 and TRBJ1-1, with D hard to call. Germline assignment: CDR1 LNHNV and CDR2 YYDKDF (reference sequence). Trimming shortened V by 1 base and J by 6 bases, and 6 bases separated the two germline ends. The CDR3 has 12 residues. CDR3 nucleotides: TGTGCCACCAGCAGAGCCAGGTCTGAAGCTTTCTTT. This codes for CATSRARSEAFF.

The chain joins TRBV28 to TRBJ1-5; TRBD1 agrees at 8 bases. CDR1 is MDHEN and CDR2 is SYDVKM in the germline V gene. V lost 8 bases to trimming and J lost 5 bases; unmatched junction nucleotides: 5. The CDR3 has 13 residues. The CDR3 spells CASLQGDDQPQHF. In DNA form, the CDR3 reads TGTGCCAGCCTACAGGGGGACGATCAGCCCCAGCATTTT.

The chain links TRBV27 to TRBJ2-7; tentative D call: TRBD2 (6 bases). V was clipped by 4 bases and J by 4 bases, with 17 bases between them. The CDR3 totals 15 residues. Germline CDR1 reads MNHEY; CDR2 reads SMNVEV (reference sequence). CDR3 loop: CASSSPRGTGYEQYF. In DNA, the CDR3 is TGTGCCAGCAGTTCCCCCCGGGGGACGGGGTACGAGCAGTACTTC.

The rearrangement links TRBV30 to TRBJ1-2; TRBD1 is a possible D gene (5 bases). The CDR3 spans 14 residues. Germline V lookup: CDR1 GTSNPN, CDR2 SVGIG (reference sequence). V was pared by 1 base and J by 7 bases, with 16 bases between. The CDR3 nucleotides read TGTGCCTGGAGTGCAAGTGGGGGTATAAGTGGCTACACCTTC. Its protein is CAWSASGGISGYTF.

This clone showed up just a few times. The gene calls are TRBV6-4 and TRBJ2-2, with TRBD1 matching over 7 bases. Germline CDR1 is MRHNA and CDR2 is SNTAGT. The CDR3 covers 15 residues. V shed 2 bases and J 6 bases; nucleotides not matched to a gene: 6. CDR3 bases: TGTGCCAGCAGTGACAACAGGGGTCAAGCCGGGGAGCTGTTTTTT. Translating it yields CASSDNRGQAGELFF.

The chain employs TRBV4-3 and TRBJ2-5; D possibly corresponds to TRBD2 (6 bases). TRBJ2-7 matches the DNA end more closely, so the J call is doubtful. CDR3 length equals 15 residues. Germline V gene data show CDR1 as LGHNA and CDR2 as YSLEER. The CDR3 spells CASSQGSGGSYEQYF. CDR3 nucleotides: TGCGCCAGCAGCCAAGGGTCTGGGGGGTCCTACGAGCAGTACTTC.

This clone was detected only a few times. The chain is built from TRBV5-1 and TRBJ2-5; D not certain. The V gene lost 0 bases and the J gene lost 3 bases, with 6 bases spanning the gap. Germline V gives CDR1 SGHRS, CDR2 YFSETQ. There are 13 residues in the CDR3. CDR3 DNA: TGCGCCAGCAGCTTGGACGTGAAAGAGACCCAGTACTTC. This gives the protein CASSLDVKETQYF.

The gene calls are TRBV30 and TRBJ1-1; D is perhaps TRBD1 (6 bases). This CDR3 contains 14 residues. Trimming took 0 bases from V and 4 from J, leaving 12 bases between them. Looked up from germline, CDR1 is GTSNPN and CDR2 is SVGIG (reference sequence). The CDR3 spells CAWSVGGQGTEAFF. In nucleotides, the CDR3 is TGTGCCTGGAGTGTAGGGGGGCAAGGCACTGAAGCTTTCTTT.

This chain links TRBV6-1 with TRBJ2-7; 10 bases are shared with TRBD1. In germline, CDR1 is MNHNS, CDR2 SASEGT. V dropped 4 bases and J dropped 4; count of bases not matched to a gene: 4. The CDR3 spans 14 residues. CDR3 bases: TGTGCCAGCAGTGCCATGGGACAGGGGTACGAGCAGTACTTC. This codes for CASSAMGQGYEQYF.

This chain links TRBV4-3 with TRBJ2-7, with D unresolved. The CDR3 has 15 residues. The V end lost 1 base, the J end lost 5 bases, and 15 bases lay between the germline ends. Germline loops: CDR1 LGHNA, CDR2 YSLEER. The CDR3: CASSQGIATINEQYF. The CDR3 nucleotides read TGCGCCAGCAGCCAAGGGATCGCGACAATCAACGAGCAGTACTTC.

The chain links TRBV29-1 to TRBJ2-7; tentative D call: TRBD2 (5 bases). The V end lost 2 bases, the J end lost 2 bases, and 16 bases lay between the germline ends. CDR1 is SQVTM, CDR2 ANQGSEA, per germline. The CDR3 is made up of 15 amino acids. The CDR3 is CSVEISGIETYEQYF. CDR3 sequence (DNA): TGCAGCGTTGAAATCTCCGGGATAGAGACCTACGAGCAGTACTTC.

V is TRBV6-1 and J is TRBJ2-7; 9 nucleotides align to TRBD1. Germline trimming cut 7 bases from V and 4 bases from J; bases unmatched to any gene: 5. Germline V gene sequence: CDR1 MNHNS, CDR2 SASEGT. The CDR3 has 13 residues. The CDR3 DNA is TGTGCCAGCAAATCACAGGGGGCTTACGAGCAGTACTTC. As protein: CASKSQGAYEQYF.

Concerning this clone: A read error may account for a junction end that differs from germline. Other DNA sequences from this sample encode an identical CDR3 as well. The J gene is TRBJ2-3, the V gene TRBV25-1; 7 positions agree with TRBD1. Germline V gene data show CDR1 as MGHDK and CDR2 as SYGVNS. This CDR3 comprises 16 residues. CDR3 loop: CASSELGGISTDTQYF. The CDR3 DNA sequence: TGTGCCAGCAGCGAATTAGGGGGCATCAGCACAGATACGCAGTATTTT. Full variable domain (rest looked up from reference TRBV25-1 and TRBJ2-3): EADIYQTPRYLVIGTGKKITLECSQTMGHDKMYWYQQDPGMELHLIHYSYGVNSTEKGDLSSESTVSRIRTEHFPLTLESARPSHTSQYLCASSELGGISTDTQYFGPGTRLTVL.

The V call is TRBV27, the J call TRBJ2-7, with 9 bases lining up with TRBD1. In germline, CDR1 is MNHEY, CDR2 SMNVEV (reference sequence). The V gene end was trimmed by 4 bases and the J gene end by 4 bases; junction bases not matched to a gene: 8. This CDR3 has 15 amino acids. The CDR3: CASSSPGQGVYEQYF. DNA of the CDR3: TGTGCCAGCAGTTCTCCGGGACAGGGTGTGTACGAGCAGTACTTC.

Here the CDR3 reads CASSLMGGISGELFF. CDR3 nucleotide sequence: TGTGCCAGCAGCTTAATGGGGGGAATCAGCGGGGAGCTGTTTTTT. The V and J genes are TRBV5-4 and TRBJ2-2; weak D call: TRBD2 (6 bases). This CDR3 is built from 15 residues. Trimming cost V 2 bases and J 7 bases, with 15 bases left between them. Germline lookup yields CDR1 SGHNT and CDR2 YYREEE (reference sequence).

This chain links TRBV7-7 with TRBJ2-3; TRBD2 matches 8 bases. The CDR3 totals 15 residues. The V and J ends lost 2 bases and 6 bases, in that order; junction bases with no gene match: 7. Germline V gives CDR1 SSHAT, CDR2 FNYEAQ (reference sequence). The CDR3 loop reads CASSLTTSEEDTQYF. The CDR3 DNA is TGTGCCAGCAGCTTAACGACTAGCGAGGAGGATACGCAGTATTTT.